The 12 T cell receptor beta chains below all came from one sample that was sequenced in a study of neurological immune-mediated disorders. Time point noted: longitudinal time-point 3. MiXCR, applied by TCRdb to the 5' RACE reads, yields one record per CDR3 protein. Found here are approximately 84,000 distinct CDR3 sequences, approximately 4.3% of them singletons; the top ten hold 5% to 6%. Sequenced material: PBMCs. The receptors were sampled from an older woman with multiple sclerosis.

This clonotype was detected many times. The rearrangement joins TRBV12-3 or TRBV12-4 to TRBJ2-3; no reliable D call. V lost 3 bases and J 2 bases, leaving 12 bases between the germline ends. The CDR3 has 15 amino acids. The CDR3, as DNA: TGTGCCAGCAGTTTCTCGGTAATGAACACAGATACGCAGTATTTT. It yields the protein CASSFSVMNTDTQYF.

The sample holds many counts of this clonotype. The V and J genes are TRBV29-1 and TRBJ2-2; 7 nucleotides line up with TRBD1. The CDR3 spans 14 residues. Germline V gene data show CDR1 as SQVTM and CDR2 as ANQGSEA. Trimming removed 8 bases from V and 4 bases from J; junction bases left unmatched: 10. The CDR3 nucleotides read TGCAGCACTACACTCAGGGGGACCACCGGGGAGCTGTTTTTT. It specifies CSTTLRGTTGELFF.

About this clonotype: Given a much more abundant clone one base away, this may be a read error. The J gene is TRBJ2-7, the V gene TRBV12-5, with D unresolved. With 5 bases removed from V and 2 bases from J, the gap between germline ends came to 10 bases. The CDR3 is made up of 13 amino acids. From germline, CDR1 is LGHNT and CDR2 FRNRAP. In nucleotides, the CDR3 is TGTGCTAGTGGTCTTGCAGGAACCTACGAGCAGTACTTC. This translates into CASGLAGTYEQYF. The whole variable domain, remainder taken from reference TRBV12-5 and TRBJ2-7, is DARVTQTPRHKVTEMGQEVTMRCQPILGHNTVFWYRQTMMQGLELLAYFRNRAPLDDSGMPKDRFSAEMPDATLATLKIQPSEPRDSAVYFCASGLAGTYEQYFGPGTRLTVT.

This clonotype has ten or more counts. This sequence joins TRBV11-2 and TRBJ2-7, with D perhaps TRBD1 (6 bases). The V end was cut by 1 base, the J end by 2 bases, with 12 bases between. Germline V gives CDR1 SGHAT, CDR2 FQNNGV. The CDR3 contains 15 residues. CDR3 loop: CASSLVRGPTYEQYF. The CDR3 DNA is TGTGCCAGCAGCTTAGTCAGGGGACCCACCTACGAGCAGTACTTC.

Ten or more counts support this clonotype. The CDR3 here is CASAFRDRGPYGYTF. CDR3 nucleotides: TGTGCCAGCGCCTTTCGGGACAGGGGACCCTATGGCTACACCTTC. This chain connects TRBV6-5 to TRBJ1-2, with TRBD1 matching over 10 bases. The CDR3 is made up of 15 amino acids. The trim removed 8 bases at V and 4 bases at J, leaving 10 bases unmatched. CDR1 is MNHEY and CDR2 is SVGAGI in the germline V gene.

This clonotype occurred many times. V usage is TRBV5-1 and J usage is TRBJ2-5; 7 positions agree with TRBD1. The CDR3 extends over 13 amino acids. Trimming cost V 2 bases and J 5 bases; bases outside gene matches: 3. Germline CDR1 is SGHRS and CDR2 is YFSETQ. CDR3 loop: CASSLGGLETQYF. Written as DNA, the CDR3 is TGCGCCAGCAGCTTAGGGGGCCTGGAGACCCAGTACTTC.

This clonotype was recorded at least ten times. The CDR3 bases are TGCAGTGCTTTTACAGGGGGCGACGAGCAGTACTTC. As protein: CSAFTGGDEQYF. The genes are TRBV20-1 and TRBJ2-7; 9 bases are shared with TRBD1. Germline V gives CDR1 DFQATT, CDR2 SNEGSKA (reference sequence). The J segment lost 5 bases and the V segment lost 5 bases, leaving 4 bases of the junction unmatched. The CDR3 length is 12 residues.

This clonotype came up many times. This chain links TRBV25-1 with TRBJ1-2; D not certain. V dropped 4 bases and J dropped 8 bases, with 20 bases sitting between them. Germline-derived CDR1 and CDR2 are MGHDK and SYGVNS. CDR3 length: 15 amino acids. CDR3 residues: CASSVSSSPPDGYTF. In DNA, the CDR3 is TGTGCCAGCAGTGTTTCGAGCAGCCCCCCGGACGGCTACACCTTC.

This clonotype came up many times. The V gene is TRBV9, the J gene TRBJ1-1; D is unresolved. CDR1 is SGDLS and CDR2 is YYNGEE in the germline V gene. The CDR3 spans 15 residues. Trimming cost V 0 bases and J 1 base, with 10 bases left between them. This CDR3 reads CASSVASFPNTEAFF. CDR3 in DNA: TGTGCCAGCAGCGTAGCTTCGTTTCCGAACACTGAAGCTTTCTTT. Using reference TRBV9 and TRBJ1-1 for the parts outside the CDR3, the full variable domain is DSGVTQTPKHLITATGQRVTLRCSPRSGDLSVYWYQQSLDQGLQFLIQYYNGEERAKGNILERFSAQQFPDLHSELNLSSLELGDSALYFCASSVASFPNTEAFFGQGTRLTVV.

This clonotype was picked up many times. J is TRBJ1-4 and V is TRBV5-1, with D uncertain. The ends were cut back, 2 bases at V and 12 bases at J, with 11 bases in the middle. CDR3 length: 12 amino acids. Per germline, CDR1 SGHRS and CDR2 YFSETQ. The CDR3 DNA follows: TGCGCCAGCAGCTTACTTCGTGGTGAACTGTTTTTT. Translation gives CASSLLRGELFF.

This clonotype was seen many times. For the CDR3, the DNA is TGTGCCAGCTCACCACAGGGACAGGATGGCTACACCTTC. It yields the protein CASSPQGQDGYTF. The rearrangement joins TRBV18 to TRBJ1-2; 8 bases match TRBD1. The germline gives CDR1 KGHSH, CDR2 LQKENI. V lost 1 base and J lost 6; bases outside the gene matches: 1. The CDR3 length is 13 residues.

This clonotype was detected many times. The gene calls are TRBV5-1 and TRBJ2-3; D ambiguous. From germline, CDR1 is SGHRS and CDR2 YFSETQ. Trimming took 0 bases from V and 0 from J, leaving 8 bases between them. CDR3 length: 15 amino acids. CDR3 sequence reads: CASSLDQPSTDTQYF. The CDR3 coding sequence is TGCGCCAGCAGCTTGGACCAGCCTAGCACAGATACGCAGTATTTT. Full variable domain (missing parts from reference TRBV5-1 and TRBJ2-3): KAGVTQTPRYLIKTRGQQVTLSCSPISGHRSVSWYQQTPGQGLQFLFEYFSETQRNKGNFPGRFSGRQFSNSRSEMNVSTLELGDSALYLCASSLDQPSTDTQYFGPGTRLTVL.